The entry below gives a single T cell receptor beta chain sequence along with its context. Its antigen is not known. Use of 60 Vbeta and 13 Jbeta primers characterized the PCR. The method was immunoSEQ multiplex PCR; TCRdb's version includes in-frame clones alone and lacks a portion of them. This table holds 150,000 to 200,000 clones, nearly 80% found once. The CDR3 has 15 amino acids. V lost 4 bases to trimming and J lost 3 bases, with 14 bases between them. In germline, CDR1 is SGHRS, CDR2 YFSETQ. This sample was taken from a study of cytomegalovirus exposure and HLA in healthy donors. General study points: Investigators reported 164 TCR beta chains as tied to cytomegalovirus. Because they were indistinguishable, some V segments, including TRBV6-2 and TRBV6-3, were excluded. Across donors, sequencing depth was assumed by presence/absence analyses to be roughly uniform. There were several of the most significant clusters that appeared linked to common viral pathogens in a later analysis.

Sequencing input: PBMCs. The chain combines TRBV5-1 with TRBJ2-1, with D uncertain. This TCR was recovered from a man aged 50 or older in good health and CMV-seropositive. CDR3 protein: CASSPPIAYYNEQFF. The CDR3 DNA follows: TGCGCCAGCAGCCCGCCCATAGCATACTACAATGAGCAGTTCTTC. The complete variable domain, with remaining parts taken from reference TRBV5-1 and TRBJ2-1, reads KAGVTQTPRYLIKTRGQQVTLSCSPISGHRSVSWYQQTPGQGLQFLFEYFSETQRNKGNFPGRFSGRQFSNSRSEMNVSTLELGDSALYLCASSPPIAYYNEQFFGPGTRLTVL.